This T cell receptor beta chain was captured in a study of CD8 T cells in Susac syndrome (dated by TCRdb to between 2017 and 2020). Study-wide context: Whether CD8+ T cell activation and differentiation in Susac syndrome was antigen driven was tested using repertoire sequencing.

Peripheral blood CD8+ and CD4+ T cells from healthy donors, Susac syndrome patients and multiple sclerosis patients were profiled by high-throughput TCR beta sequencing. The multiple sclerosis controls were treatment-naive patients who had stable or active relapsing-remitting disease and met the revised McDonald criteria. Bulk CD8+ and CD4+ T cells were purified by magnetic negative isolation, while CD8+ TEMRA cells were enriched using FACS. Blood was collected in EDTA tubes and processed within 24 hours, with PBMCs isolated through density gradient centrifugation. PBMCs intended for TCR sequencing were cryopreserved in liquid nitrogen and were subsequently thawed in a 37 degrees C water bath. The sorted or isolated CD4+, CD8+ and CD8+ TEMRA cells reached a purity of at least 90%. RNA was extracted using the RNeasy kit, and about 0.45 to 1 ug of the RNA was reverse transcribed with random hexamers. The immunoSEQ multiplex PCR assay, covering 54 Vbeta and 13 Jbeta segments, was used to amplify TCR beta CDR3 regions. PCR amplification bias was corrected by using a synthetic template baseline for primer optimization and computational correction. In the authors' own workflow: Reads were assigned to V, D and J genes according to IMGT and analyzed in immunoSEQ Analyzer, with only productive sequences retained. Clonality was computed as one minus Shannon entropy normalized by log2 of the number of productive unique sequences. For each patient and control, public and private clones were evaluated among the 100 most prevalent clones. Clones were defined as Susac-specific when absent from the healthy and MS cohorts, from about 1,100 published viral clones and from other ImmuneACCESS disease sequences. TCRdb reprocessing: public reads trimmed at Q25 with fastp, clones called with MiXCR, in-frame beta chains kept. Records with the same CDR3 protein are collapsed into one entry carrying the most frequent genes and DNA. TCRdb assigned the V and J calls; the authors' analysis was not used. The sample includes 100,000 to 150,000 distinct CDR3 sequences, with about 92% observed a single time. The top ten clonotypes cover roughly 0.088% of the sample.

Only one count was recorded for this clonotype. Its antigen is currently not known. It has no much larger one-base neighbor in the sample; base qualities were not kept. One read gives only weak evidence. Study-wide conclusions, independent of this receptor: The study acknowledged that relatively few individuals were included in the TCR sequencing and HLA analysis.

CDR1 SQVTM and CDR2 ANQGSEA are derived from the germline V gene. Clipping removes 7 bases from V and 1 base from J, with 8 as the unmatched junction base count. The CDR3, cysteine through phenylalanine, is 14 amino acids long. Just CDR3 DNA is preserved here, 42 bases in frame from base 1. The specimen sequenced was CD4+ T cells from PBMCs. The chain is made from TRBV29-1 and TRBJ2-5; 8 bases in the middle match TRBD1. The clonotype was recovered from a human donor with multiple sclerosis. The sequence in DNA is TGCAGCGCTTTGGACAGGGTCGCCCAAGAGACCCAGTACTTC. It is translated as CSALDRVAQETQYF.